The 29 T cell receptor beta chains reported below all come from one sample, sequenced in a study of CD8 T cells in Susac syndrome. RNA totalling 0.5 to 1 ug underwent reverse transcription with random hexamers. TCRdb called the immunoSEQ multiplex PCR reads again in MiXCR, with one record for every CDR3 protein. The sample includes 130,000 or so distinct CDR3 sequences, approximately 96% of them seen just once. The sample taken for sequencing was CD4+ T cells from PBMCs. These receptors came from a human donor with Susac syndrome.

In its sample, this clonotype was seen a few times. J is TRBJ2-7 and V is TRBV30, with D perhaps matching TRBD2 (6 bases). The V and J ends lost 2 bases and 3 bases respectively, with 14 bases between them. Per the germline V gene, CDR1 is GTSNPN and CDR2 is SVGIG (reference sequence). This CDR3 region has 14 residues. The CDR3: CAWSLQAGGYEQYF. For the CDR3, the DNA is TGTGCCTGGAGTTTACAGGCCGGGGGCTACGAGCAGTACTTC.

The rearrangement links TRBV6-1 to TRBJ2-3; D is perhaps TRBD2 (5 bases). Germline-derived CDR1 and CDR2 are MNHNS and SASEGT. The CDR3 extends over 19 amino acids. V lost 6 bases and J 2 bases, leaving 27 bases between the germline ends. The CDR3 sequence: CASSRLTIRGTSNTDTQYF. The CDR3, as DNA: TGTGCCAGCAGCCGACTGACTATTCGCGGCACCTCTAACACAGATACGCAGTATTTT.

The rearrangement uses TRBV5-1 and TRBJ2-7, with TRBD1 identical over 11 bases. The CDR3 contains 14 residues. Germline CDR1 and CDR2: SGHRS and YFSETQ. V was pared by 4 bases and J by 0 bases, with 0 bases of the junction left unmatched. The CDR3 spells CASSGTGGSYEQYF. CDR3 nucleotide sequence: TGCGCCAGCAGCGGGACAGGGGGCTCCTACGAGCAGTACTTC.

In DNA form, the CDR3 reads TGCAGTGCTAGAGGACTAGCGGTCTCTTGGGATACGCAGTATTTT. Residues: CSARGLAVSWDTQYF. V and J are TRBV20-1 and TRBJ2-3, with 9 bases lining up with TRBD2. V gave up 1 base and J gave up 6 bases; unmatched junction bases: 8. Germline V gene lookup returns CDR1 DFQATT and CDR2 SNEGSKA (reference sequence). The CDR3 spans 15 residues.

The chain carries TRBV12-2 and TRBJ1-1; TRBD1 was called by the table and not checked on the DNA. TRBV12-2 is designated a pseudogene. This CDR3 spans 15 amino acids. Here the CDR3 DNA reads TGTGCAAGTCGAAACCGTACAGGAGTGAACACTGAAGCTTTCTTT. This encodes CASRNRTGVNTEAFF.

This chain links TRBV27 with TRBJ2-1; 11 nucleotides line up with TRBD2. Germline V gene sequence: CDR1 MNHEY, CDR2 SMNVEV (reference sequence). V dropped 4 bases and J dropped 8; count of bases not matched to a gene: 10. The CDR3 length is 16 residues. CDR3 sequence (DNA): TGTGCCAGCAGTTCCGCTAGCGGGAGGAGGGTCTATGAGCAGTTCTTC. Translated: CASSSASGRRVYEQFF.

This clonotype has more than one count but fewer than ten. The chain is built from TRBV12-3 or TRBV12-4 and TRBJ2-1; D is uncertain. The germline V and J ends were trimmed by 1 base and 5 bases, with 9 bases remaining between them. CDR3 length equals 14 residues. The CDR3 here is CASSLGGSDNEQFF. The CDR3 DNA reads TGTGCCAGCAGTTTAGGGGGATCGGACAATGAGCAGTTCTTC.

This clonotype is a singleton in its sample. This chain joins TRBV29-1 and TRBJ2-3; 12 bases align to TRBD2. J was trimmed by 4 bases and V by 0 bases; bases with no gene match: 8. The CDR3 extends over 17 amino acids. Germline-derived CDR1 and CDR2 are SQVTM and ANQGSEA. The CDR3 sequence: CSVEDLRLAGVPDTQYF. The DNA for the CDR3 is TGCAGCGTTGAAGATCTTCGACTAGCGGGAGTCCCAGATACGCAGTATTTT.

V is TRBV30 and J is TRBJ2-2; 8 bases match TRBD1. This CDR3 region has 14 residues. The V gene end was trimmed by 2 bases and the J gene end by 5 bases; junction bases not matched to a gene: 4. Germline CDR1 GTSNPN, CDR2 SVGIG (reference sequence). CDR3 bases: TGTGCCTGGAGTAGGGACAGGCCGACCGGGGAGCTGTTTTTT. Translating gives CAWSRDRPTGELFF.

The V call is TRBV24-1, the J call TRBJ1-2; 9 nucleotides agree with TRBD1. CDR3 size: 14 residues. Germline values: CDR1 KGHDR, CDR2 SFDVKD. Unmatched junction bases numbered 3, after V lost 4 bases and J lost 4 bases. CDR3 bases: TGTGCCACCAGTGACTCGGACAGGGGCTATGGCTACACCTTC. Protein: CATSDSDRGYGYTF.

V gene TRBV5-6 combines with J gene TRBJ2-5; tentatively, D is TRBD1 or TRBD2 (5 bases each). Germline CDR1 SGHDT, CDR2 YYEEEE. Trimming cost V 4 bases and J 4 bases, with 11 bases left between them. The CDR3 covers 13 residues. The CDR3 here is CASSLPGPETQYF. The CDR3 nucleotides are TGTGCCAGCAGCCTGCCGGGACCAGAGACCCAGTACTTC.

The J gene is TRBJ2-6, the V gene TRBV7-6, with D unclear. This CDR3 has 17 residues. The V gene lost 2 bases and the J gene lost 0 bases, with 11 bases spanning the gap. Germline V gene data show CDR1 as SGHVS and CDR2 as FNYEAQ. The CDR3 here is CASSLTTHSSGANVLTF. In nucleotides, the CDR3 is TGTGCCAGCAGCTTAACCACACACAGCTCTGGGGCCAACGTCCTGACTTTC.

This chain links TRBV9 with TRBJ2-2; D is ambiguous. Trimming shortened V by 0 bases and J by 1 base, and 4 bases separated the two germline ends. Germline values: CDR1 SGDLS, CDR2 YYNGEE. The CDR3 consists of 14 residues. CDR3 residues: CASSVGQNTGELFF. The CDR3 coding sequence is TGTGCCAGCAGCGTAGGTCAGAACACCGGGGAGCTGTTTTTT.

This chain links TRBV9 with TRBJ2-2; TRBD1 might be the D (6 bases). V was clipped by 6 bases and J by 2 bases, with 17 bases between them. Germline V gives CDR1 SGDLS, CDR2 YYNGEE. This CDR3 is 16 amino acids long. CDR3 protein: CASTRYLDSNTGELFF. As DNA, the CDR3 is TGTGCCAGCACCCGATATTTGGACAGTAACACCGGGGAGCTGTTTTTT.

The V gene is TRBV19, the J gene TRBJ2-1; unclear D gene. The length of the CDR3 is 14 residues. Trimming cost V 4 bases and J 4 bases, with 11 bases left between them. Germline assignment: CDR1 LNHDA and CDR2 SQIVND (reference sequence). Here the CDR3 DNA reads TGTGCCAGTAGTAGGAAGAGACAATACAATGAGCAGTTCTTC. Its translation is CASSRKRQYNEQFF.

This chain uses TRBV29-1 with TRBJ2-1; D is unclear. Trimming stripped 5 bases from V and 2 bases from J, with 13 bases between. This CDR3 comprises 14 residues. CDR1 SQVTM and CDR2 ANQGSEA come from the germline V gene. CDR3 sequence (DNA): TGCAGCGTTAAGGGCGGCGGACCCTACAATGAGCAGTTCTTC. Translation: CSVKGGGPYNEQFF.

The V gene is TRBV7-2, the J gene TRBJ2-1, with TRBD2 matching over 9 bases. The CDR3 consists of 14 residues. Unmatched junction bases numbered 6, after V lost 5 bases and J lost 7 bases. Per the germline V gene, CDR1 is SGHTA and CDR2 is FQGNSA. The CDR3 DNA is TGTGCCAGCAGCATAACTAGCGGGTCGAATGAGCAGTTCTTC. It specifies CASSITSGSNEQFF.

This clonotype was seen a handful of times. V usage is TRBV2 and J usage is TRBJ1-4; D ambiguous. V shed 5 bases and J shed 5 bases, with 9 bases lying between them. The CDR3 consists of 13 residues. Germline-derived CDR1 and CDR2 are SNHLY and FYNNEI. The CDR3: CASSRTGNEKLFF. CDR3 nucleotides: TGTGCCAGCAGTAGGACCGGCAATGAAAAACTGTTTTTT.

The rearrangement links TRBV25-1 to TRBJ1-3; D uncertain. CDR1 MGHDK and CDR2 SYGVNS come from the germline V gene. Trimming left V 7 bases short and J 4 bases short, with 8 bases between. The CDR3 length is 12 residues. The chain's CDR3 is CASIGSGNTIYF. CDR3 in DNA: TGTGCCAGCATCGGGTCCGGAAACACCATATATTTT. The complete variable domain, with remaining parts taken from reference TRBV25-1 and TRBJ1-3, reads EADIYQTPRYLVIGTGKKITLECSQTMGHDKMYWYQQDPGMELHLIHYSYGVNSTEKGDLSSESTVSRIRTEHFPLTLESARPSHTSQYLCASIGSGNTIYFGEGSWLTVV.

This clonotype was found once. The chain uses TRBV3-1 and TRBJ1-2; 7 bases fit TRBD1. CDR3 size: 12 residues. V gave up 8 bases and J gave up 4 bases; unmatched junction bases: 4. Germline CDR1 reads LGHDT; CDR2 reads YNNKEL (reference sequence). CDR3 region: CASGRDSYGYTF. The CDR3, as DNA: TGTGCCAGCGGCAGGGACAGCTATGGCTACACCTTC.

The chain uses TRBV5-1 and TRBJ2-3; D unclear. V was clipped by 0 bases and J by 2 bases, with 13 bases between them. Per the germline V gene, CDR1 is SGHRS and CDR2 is YFSETQ. The CDR3 consists of 16 residues. The CDR3 reads CASSLAGGSSTDTQYF. The CDR3 nucleotides read TGCGCCAGCAGCTTGGCGGGTGGATCTTCCACAGATACGCAGTATTTT. The full variable domain, its missing parts supplied by reference TRBV5-1 and TRBJ2-3, is KAGVTQTPRYLIKTRGQQVTLSCSPISGHRSVSWYQQTPGQGLQFLFEYFSETQRNKGNFPGRFSGRQFSNSRSEMNVSTLELGDSALYLCASSLAGGSSTDTQYFGPGTRLTVL.

V usage is TRBV18 and J usage is TRBJ1-5; maybe TRBD1 (6 bases). Germline V gives CDR1 KGHSH, CDR2 LQKENI. The ends were cut back, 5 bases at V and 6 bases at J, with 11 bases in the middle. The CDR3 has 13 amino acids. The CDR3 here is CASSAGDSQPQHF. In DNA, the CDR3 is TGTGCCAGCTCAGCAGGGGATAGTCAGCCCCAGCATTTT.

The rearrangement joins TRBV6-5 to TRBJ2-7; no clear D. Germline V CDR1 and CDR2: MNHEY, SVGAGI. V gave up 2 bases and J gave up 5 bases, with 19 bases separating them. The length of the CDR3 is 16 residues. The DNA for the CDR3 is TGTGCCAGCAGTTACGGCGGCGACTCCCTGCCCCACGAGCAGTACTTC. Its translation is CASSYGGDSLPHEQYF.

This clonotype was observed a single time. The chain recombines TRBV6-5 with TRBJ2-7; 7 bases line up with TRBD2. CDR1 is MNHEY, CDR2 SVGAGI, per germline. V lost 2 bases to trimming and J lost 2 bases; unmatched junction nucleotides: 9. This CDR3 is 16 amino acids long. CDR3 loop: CASSYKGSGMAYEQYF. For the CDR3, the DNA is TGTGCCAGCAGTTACAAGGGGAGCGGGATGGCCTACGAGCAGTACTTC.

The chain is built from TRBV25-1 and TRBJ2-7, with a weak D call TRBD2 (5 bases). Germline values: CDR1 MGHDK, CDR2 SYGVNS. V gave up 10 bases and J gave up 4 bases, with 11 bases separating them. CDR3 length: 11 residues. The CDR3 sequence: CATPDSYEQYF. The DNA of the CDR3 is TGTGCCACCCCGGACTCGTACGAGCAGTACTTC.

The V and J genes are TRBV20-1 and TRBJ1-5, with 9 nucleotides matching TRBD1. Germline CDR1 reads DFQATT; CDR2 reads SNEGSKA (reference sequence). The CDR3 extends over 15 amino acids. With V trimmed by 6 bases and J by 1 base, 7 bases remained unmatched. CDR3 sequence: CSAYPGQGSNQPQHF. CDR3 coding DNA: TGCAGTGCATACCCGGGACAGGGAAGCAATCAGCCCCAGCATTTT.

This clonotype is a singleton in its sample. The genes are TRBV29-1 and TRBJ2-1; weak D call: TRBD1 (6 bases). The CDR3 is 15 residues long. V was shortened by 7 bases and J by 1 base, with 17 bases between the two germline ends. Germline V gene lookup returns CDR1 SQVTM and CDR2 ANQGSEA. The DNA of the CDR3 is TGCAGCGGCGCCAACAGGGCAGGGTCCTACAATGAGCAGTTCTTC. Translating gives CSGANRAGSYNEQFF.

The chain is built from TRBV19 and TRBJ2-1; the D gene is possibly TRBD1 (5 bases). The germline V and J ends were trimmed by 0 bases and 6 bases, with 15 bases remaining between them. The CDR3 is 16 residues long. Germline V gives CDR1 LNHDA, CDR2 SQIVND (reference sequence). The CDR3 here is CASSIDPRATLNEQFF. As DNA, the CDR3 is TGTGCCAGTAGTATAGATCCCAGGGCCACCCTCAATGAGCAGTTCTTC.

The chain is built from TRBV30 and TRBJ2-5; perhaps TRBD2 as D (5 bases). Trimming pared 5 bases from V and 2 bases from J, leaving 15 bases between. Germline CDR1 and CDR2: GTSNPN and SVGIG (reference sequence). This CDR3 is 14 amino acids long. The CDR3 loop reads CAWASDSLQETQYF. DNA of the CDR3: TGTGCCTGGGCTTCGGACTCCCTGCAAGAGACCCAGTACTTC.